This TCR beta chain stems from a study of blood T cells in healthy people across ages. In the study overall: Capturing about one barcoded beta molecule per two T cells was achieved by template switching.

The CDR3 is 12 amino acids. Germline V gene lookup returns CDR1 SGHRS and CDR2 YFSETQ. V was clipped by 1 base and J by 11 bases, with 12 bases between them. In terms of origin and age, donors were healthy Caucasian individuals from Russia aged about 6 to 95. This clonotype was observed a handful of times. Its antigen is not known. Study outcomes and limitations: Across the age range, TCR beta diversity per million T cells fell in a roughly linear way.

A second PCR of about 7 to 12 cycles used a sample-barcoded 5' primer and a J-beta primer mix. TCRdb processed the 5' RACE reads anew with MiXCR; each CDR3 protein has one entry. The table records under 2,000,000 distinct CDR3 sequences, about 49% of them present only once. The sequence was collected from a woman aged 40 to 49 in good health. This chain connects TRBV5-1 to TRBJ2-5; no clear D gene. Sequencing was carried out using blood. CDR3 bases: TGCGCCAGCAGCTTGTTCAGTCAGCAGCAGTACTTC. It translates to CASSLFSQQQYF.